One sample yielded the 10 T cell receptor beta chains listed below, sequenced in a study of blood T cell repertoires in COVID-19 (dated by TCRdb to 2020 to 2021). Library creation used the immunoSEQ multiplex PCR assay. The table comes from immuneACCESS by way of TCRdb, which keeps in-frame sequences with V and J called. Part of the clones is missing from these tables; in studies checked, under half for an unresolved V gene and the rest for unknown reasons. Present in this sample are 200,000 to 250,000 clones, approximately 83% of which were seen just once. The ten largest make up approximately 3.6% of the sample. Sequencing input: PBMCs or T cells enriched from blood (not recorded which). Source of these receptors: a woman in her sixties who had recovered from COVID-19.

This clone showed up just once. The chain is built from TRBV7-3 and TRBJ2-1, with unresolved D. CDR1 is SGHTA, CDR2 FQGTGA, per germline. Trimming shortened V by 4 bases and J by 5 bases, and 15 bases separated the two germline ends. CDR3 length: 15 residues. CDR3 loop: CASSSSGQRNNEQFF. The CDR3 bases are TGTGCCAGCAGCTCGAGTGGGCAGAGAAACAATGAGCAGTTCTTC.

This chain joins TRBV10-3 and TRBJ2-1; TRBD2 is a possible D gene (5 bases). Germline loops: CDR1 ENHRY, CDR2 SYGVKD. The CDR3 has 12 amino acids. Trimming stripped 3 bases from V and 6 bases from J, with 6 bases between. In nucleotides, the CDR3 is TGTGCCATCAGTGACGCGGGCAATGAGCAGTTCTTC. It translates to CAISDAGNEQFF.

This clone has just a few counts. The chain carries TRBV6-5 and TRBJ2-1, with TRBD2 matching over 7 bases. This CDR3 contains 15 residues. With 5 bases clipped from V and 6 bases from J, the junction kept 10 bases outside the gene matches. Germline V CDR1 and CDR2: MNHEY, SVGAGI. CDR3 in DNA: TGTGCCAGCAGTAGCTGGGGGGGGTACGGCAATGAGCAGTTCTTC. It codes for CASSSWGGYGNEQFF.

DNA for the CDR3: TGCGCCAGCAGTCAACTGAGTGGCTACACCTTC. Its translation is CASSQLSGYTF. This chain connects TRBV23-1 to TRBJ1-2; D gene uncertain. TRBV23-1 is placed among ORFs of uncertain function. V was cut by 2 bases and J by 7 bases, with 5 bases left in between. This CDR3 spans 11 amino acids.

The rearrangement uses TRBV7-9 and TRBJ2-5; D uncertain. This CDR3 comprises 11 residues. Germline V gene sequence: CDR1 SEHNR, CDR2 FQNEAQ (reference sequence). V was shortened by 7 bases and J by 4 bases, with 7 bases between the two germline ends. CDR3 residues: CASTYSETQYF. DNA of the CDR3: TGTGCCAGCACCTATTCAGAGACCCAGTACTTC.

This chain uses TRBV11-3 with TRBJ2-3; perhaps TRBD2 as D (7 bases). The germline CDR1 and CDR2 sequences are SGHNT and YENEEA. V was pared by 3 bases and J by 2 bases, with 18 bases between. The CDR3 sequence is 17 residues long. In DNA form, the CDR3 reads TGTGCCAGCAGCTTGGAGGGGGGGGAACCCACCACAGATACGCAGTATTTT. Its protein is CASSLEGGEPTTDTQYF.

J is TRBJ2-2 and V is TRBV4-1; the match to TRBD2 covers 11 bases. The CDR3 has 16 residues. Germline V gene sequence: CDR1 MGHRA, CDR2 YSYEKL. The V gene end was trimmed by 5 bases and the J gene end by 8 bases; junction bases not matched to a gene: 10. The CDR3 spells CASSDGLAGLVGELFF. CDR3 DNA: TGCGCCAGCAGCGATGGACTAGCGGGTTTGGTAGGGGAGCTGTTTTTT.

The chain employs TRBV4-2 and TRBJ1-2, with 10 nucleotides matching TRBD1. Trimming at V came to 3 bases and at J to 6 bases, leaving 10 bases not matched to a gene. CDR3 length: 16 amino acids. Germline V gives CDR1 LGHNA, CDR2 YNFKEQ. The DNA of the CDR3 is TGTGCCAGCAGCCAGATTGGGGACAGGGGTGATCATGGCTACACCTTC. Amino acid sequence: CASSQIGDRGDHGYTF.

The chain employs TRBV29-1 and TRBJ2-2, with D possibly TRBD1 on 5 matching bases. The CDR3 totals 14 residues. Germline V gene data show CDR1 as SQVTM and CDR2 as ANQGSEA. V dropped 4 bases and J dropped 3 bases, with 12 bases sitting between them. CDR3 residues: CSVGGAGYTGELFF. For the CDR3, the DNA is TGCAGCGTTGGTGGGGCAGGGTACACCGGGGAGCTGTTTTTT.

The chain uses TRBV10-3 and TRBJ1-1, with a weak D call TRBD1 (6 bases). V shed 6 bases and J shed 5 bases, with 16 bases lying between them. Per germline, CDR1 ENHRY and CDR2 SYGVKD. The CDR3 is 14 residues long. The chain's CDR3 is CAISSTGSVTEAFF. In nucleotides, the CDR3 is TGTGCCATCAGCTCTACAGGGAGTGTAACTGAAGCTTTCTTT.